The table lists the clone carrying this TCR beta chain with many counts. Antigen: not known. Germline V CDR1 and CDR2: DFQATT, SNEGSKA (reference sequence). The CDR3 contains 12 residues. The data stem from a study of T cells in Graves' hyperthyroidism and ophthalmopathy. Study-level information: Blood from the periphery was taken at initial diagnosis, before any treatment. Whole-study findings and limits: Ophthalmopathy could be told apart from stable hyperthyroidism with a 13 V-J model.

From RNA transcripts, TCR beta CDR3 regions were amplified. Researchers ran a first-round RT-PCR on the TCR CDR3 using the HTBI primer set. TCRdb analysed the multiplex PCR reads with MiXCR anew, one entry per CDR3 protein. Of around 300,000 distinct CDR3 sequences listed, about 16% are singletons. Patients were excluded for uncontrolled infection, other autoimmune disease, pregnancy or lactation. Before ophthalmopathy appeared, progressors gave blood at initial hyperthyroidism diagnosis. The rearrangement joins TRBV20-1 to TRBJ1-1; tentative D call: TRBD1 (5 bases). The specimen sequenced was blood. This receptor was obtained from a woman aged 45 to 65 with Graves' hyperthyroidism that later progressed to Graves' ophthalmopathy. CDR3 loop: CRGQGSGTEAFF. In DNA form, the CDR3 reads TGCAGAGGACAAGGATCGGGCACTGAAGCTTTCTTT.